These 20 T cell receptor beta chains were all obtained from the same sample, sequenced in a study of technical replicates of blood from a handful of donors (dated by TCRdb to the late 2010s). To prepare the library, the immunoSEQ multiplex PCR assay was applied. Here the immuneACCESS table is served through TCRdb, limited to in-frame sequences with V and J called. Missing clones are a known gap in these copies; in checked studies unresolved V genes cover under half, and the rest lacks a known reason. The sample table shows around 67,000 clones, and around 95% are seen once. The ten largest account for roughly 0.24% of the sample. The sequenced sample consisted of T cells isolated from PBMCs. These receptors all come from a human donor in good health.

This chain uses TRBV7-6 with TRBJ2-3; perhaps TRBD2 as D (5 bases). Germline V CDR1 and CDR2: SGHVS, FNYEAQ. Trimming cost V 2 bases and J 2 bases, with 11 bases left between them. The CDR3 is 15 amino acids. CDR3 in DNA: TGTGCCAGCAGCTTATACGGGATCCCCACAGATACGCAGTATTTT. Translating gives CASSLYGIPTDTQYF.

The chain recombines TRBV10-3 with TRBJ2-7; 11 bases fit TRBD1. This CDR3 is built from 13 residues. V lost 10 bases, J lost 4 bases, and 6 bases stayed unmatched. Germline V gives CDR1 ENHRY, CDR2 SYGVKD. CDR3 in amino acids: CATRTGGEYEQYF. The CDR3 DNA reads TGTGCCACCCGGACAGGGGGCGAGTACGAGCAGTACTTC.

This chain connects TRBV6-5 to TRBJ2-3; D is possibly TRBD2 (6 bases). V dropped 2 bases and J dropped 9 bases, with 12 bases sitting between them. The CDR3 length is 13 residues. Germline loops: CDR1 MNHEY, CDR2 SVGAGI. CDR3 residues: CASSYRAEGTQYF. The DNA of the CDR3 is TGTGCCAGCAGTTACCGGGCGGAGGGGACGCAGTATTTT.

This clone showed up just once. V and J are TRBV15 and TRBJ2-3; D not certain. The ends were cut back, 4 bases at V and 0 bases at J, with 17 bases in the middle. CDR3 length: 17 residues. CDR1 is LNHNV and CDR2 is YYDKDF in the germline V gene (reference sequence). The CDR3 sequence is CATSTTLLTTSTDTQYF. The CDR3 bases are TGTGCCACCAGCACAACCCTATTGACGACAAGCACAGATACGCAGTATTTT.

The gene calls are TRBV5-1 and TRBJ2-7, with 7 nucleotides matching TRBD1. The CDR3 spans 14 residues. V lost 4 bases and J lost 2; bases outside the gene matches: 6. Germline V gene sequence: CDR1 SGHRS, CDR2 YFSETQ. CDR3 nucleotide sequence: TGCGCCAGCAGCGAGAGACAGGGAGCCTACGAGCAGTACTTC. Translation gives CASSERQGAYEQYF.

This chain uses TRBV2 with TRBJ1-3, with a weak D call TRBD1 (6 bases). Germline V gives CDR1 SNHLY, CDR2 FYNNEI. V was clipped by 7 bases and J by 9 bases, with 16 bases between them. This CDR3 contains 13 residues. CDR3 protein: CASKDRHFSTIYF. Here the CDR3 DNA reads TGTGCCAGCAAAGACAGGCACTTTAGCACCATATATTTT.

The V call is TRBV7-6, the J call TRBJ1-6; 7 bases fit TRBD1. CDR3 length: 17 amino acids. CDR1 is SGHVS and CDR2 is FNYEAQ in the germline V gene. The junction had 16 bases not matched to a gene; V was cut back by 4 bases and J by 10 bases. CDR3 in DNA: TGTGCCAGCAGCTCCTTAGAATCAGGACAGGAGGGATCACCCCTCCACTTT. Translating gives CASSSLESGQEGSPLHF.

The chain combines TRBV11-3 with TRBJ2-3, with D unresolved. Trimming removed 3 bases at V and 3 bases at J, with 4 bases between. Germline V gene lookup returns CDR1 SGHNT and CDR2 YENEEA. The CDR3 totals 12 residues. CDR3 region: CASSFMTDTQYF. The CDR3 DNA follows: TGTGCCAGCAGCTTTATGACAGATACGCAGTATTTT. The full variable domain, with the rest looked up from reference TRBV11-3 and TRBJ2-3, is EAGVVQSPRYKIIEKKQPVAFWCNPISGHNTLYWYLQNLGQGPELLIRYENEEAVDDSQLPKDRFSAERLKGVDSTLKIQPAELGDSAVYLCASSFMTDTQYFGPGTRLTVL.

V usage is TRBV10-2 and J usage is TRBJ1-2; D is possibly TRBD1 (6 bases). Trimming pared 2 bases from V and 4 bases from J, leaving 14 bases between. Germline CDR1 reads WSHSY; CDR2 reads SAAADI. This CDR3 has 15 residues. CDR3 in amino acids: CASSENRVGPYGYTF. CDR3 bases: TGCGCCAGCAGTGAGAACAGGGTCGGGCCCTATGGCTACACCTTC.

This chain links TRBV30 with TRBJ2-2, with 9 nucleotides matching TRBD1. The J segment lost 3 bases and the V segment lost 1 base, leaving 6 bases of the junction unmatched. The CDR3 is made up of 16 amino acids. Germline loops: CDR1 GTSNPN, CDR2 SVGIG (reference sequence). The CDR3 sequence is CAWSAGTGLYTGELFF. CDR3 coding DNA: TGTGCCTGGAGTGCGGGGACAGGGCTTTACACCGGGGAGCTGTTTTTT.

V usage is TRBV7-9 and J usage is TRBJ2-4, with 8 bases aligning to TRBD2. CDR3 length: 16 residues. After removal of 8 bases from V and 3 bases from J, the junction contained 12 bases not matched to a gene. Germline CDR1 and CDR2: SEHNR and FQNEAQ (reference sequence). The CDR3 here is CASSLTGGAVKNIQYF. The DNA for the CDR3 is TGTGCCAGCTCACTAACCGGGGGGGCCGTCAAAAACATTCAGTACTTC.

The genes are TRBV7-9 and TRBJ2-2, with 8 bases matching TRBD1. Per the germline V gene, CDR1 is SEHNR and CDR2 is FQNEAQ (reference sequence). This CDR3 is built from 19 residues. The junction had 14 bases not matched to a gene; V was cut back by 2 bases and J by 3 bases. CDR3 protein: CASSLLRDRYPLYTGELFF. The CDR3 DNA reads TGTGCCAGCAGCTTACTCCGGGACAGGTATCCCCTTTACACCGGGGAGCTGTTTTTT.

The count of this clone is one. This chain links TRBV9 with TRBJ1-1; TRBD1 matches 9 bases. The CDR3 is 16 residues long. Per germline, CDR1 SGDLS and CDR2 YYNGEE. V was pared by 7 bases and J by 4 bases, with 14 bases of the junction left unmatched. CDR3: CASGKNQQGAGTEAFF. CDR3 coding DNA: TGTGCCAGCGGAAAGAATCAACAGGGGGCAGGCACTGAAGCTTTCTTT.

V usage is TRBV7-6 and J usage is TRBJ2-7; maybe TRBD2 (6 bases). V lost 4 bases to trimming and J lost 6 bases, with 13 bases between them. This CDR3 contains 13 residues. Germline V gene data show CDR1 as SGHVS and CDR2 as FNYEAQ. The CDR3 loop reads CASSSSRLGEQYF. The CDR3 nucleotides read TGTGCCAGCAGCTCATCAAGACTAGGCGAGCAGTACTTC. Variable domain in full (rest from reference TRBV7-6 and TRBJ2-7): GAGVSQSPRYKVTKRGQDVALRCDPISGHVSLYWYRQALGQGPEFLTYFNYEAQQDKSGLPNDRFSAERPEGSISTLTIQRTEQRDSAMYRCASSSSRLGEQYFGPGTRLTVT.

The chain combines TRBV5-1 with TRBJ2-5, with 7 bases fitting TRBD1. Germline CDR1 is SGHRS and CDR2 is YFSETQ. V lost 4 bases, J lost 3 bases, and 6 bases stayed unmatched. The CDR3 runs to 14 residues. CDR3 protein: CASSPGTAKETQYF. The CDR3 DNA reads TGCGCCAGCAGCCCCGGGACAGCTAAAGAGACCCAGTACTTC. The variable domain in full, completed from reference TRBV5-1 and TRBJ2-5, reads KAGVTQTPRYLIKTRGQQVTLSCSPISGHRSVSWYQQTPGQGLQFLFEYFSETQRNKGNFPGRFSGRQFSNSRSEMNVSTLELGDSALYLCASSPGTAKETQYFGPGTRLLVL.

This chain joins TRBV28 and TRBJ1-4, with TRBD1 matching over 7 bases. The V gene's germline CDR1 is MDHEN and CDR2 SYDVKM. The CDR3 loop spans 17 amino acids. V lost 5 bases and J lost 2; bases outside the gene matches: 11. The CDR3 sequence: CASSPNRGSRTNEKLFF. The CDR3 nucleotides read TGTGCCAGCAGTCCAAACAGGGGATCTCGTACTAATGAAAAACTGTTTTTT.

This chain links TRBV6-4 with TRBJ2-2; no clear D gene. The CDR3 is 13 amino acids. The ends were cut back, 6 bases at V and 5 bases at J, with 10 bases in the middle. Germline V gene sequence: CDR1 MRHNA, CDR2 SNTAGT. The CDR3 reads CASSEAATGELFF. Here the CDR3 DNA reads TGTGCCAGCAGCGAGGCAGCGACCGGGGAGCTGTTTTTT.

V and J are TRBV1 and TRBJ2-6; TRBD2 is taken as the D call from the table, unchecked against the DNA. TRBV1 is labeled a pseudogene. CDR3 length equals 17 residues. Here the CDR3 reads CTSSQDPYDSGANVLTF. CDR3 DNA sequence: TGCACCAGCAGCCAAGATCCCTATGACTCTGGGGCCAACGTCCTGACTTTC.

The chain has TRBV5-1 and TRBJ1-1; D not resolved. The CDR3 length is 14 residues. Trimming removed 0 bases from V and 4 bases from J, with 10 bases in between. Germline V gene sequence: CDR1 SGHRS, CDR2 YFSETQ. The CDR3 loop is CASSLGGRGTEAFF. The CDR3 nucleotides are TGCGCCAGCAGCTTGGGAGGGAGAGGCACTGAAGCTTTCTTT.

V gene TRBV2 combines with J gene TRBJ2-3; 8 bases agree with TRBD1. Trimming took 5 bases from V and 6 from J; bases not matched to a gene: 4. CDR3 size: 13 residues. CDR1 is SNHLY and CDR2 is FYNNEI in the germline V gene. The CDR3: CASSLDRGDTQYF. CDR3 coding DNA: TGTGCCAGCAGTCTCGACAGGGGTGATACGCAGTATTTT. The full variable domain, completed using reference TRBV2 and TRBJ2-3, is EPEVTQTPSHQVTQMGQEVILRCVPISNHLYFYWYRQILGQKVEFLVSFYNNEISEKSEIFDDQFSVERPDGSNFTLKIRSTKLEDSAMYFCASSLDRGDTQYFGPGTRLTVL.